This T cell receptor (beta chain) comes out of a study of cytomegalovirus exposure and HLA in healthy donors. Findings and caveats of the study: With later analysis, a missense DCLRE1C variant became linked to TCR beta V- and J-gene trimming. What TCR beta sequences reportedly achieved was accurate prediction of HLA-A and HLA-B alleles in most subjects. A prior analysis recorded that most TCR beta V segments were productive about 90% or about 30% of the time.

This CDR3 has 15 amino acids. V was shortened by 3 bases and J by 5 bases, with 16 bases between the two germline ends. Germline CDR1 SEHNR, CDR2 FQNEAQ (reference sequence). About this clone: Antigen: not known.

It was with 60 Vbeta and 13 Jbeta primers that the PCR ran. The repertoire was sequenced with immunoSEQ multiplex PCR; TCRdb's copy has only in-frame clones and lacks some. The table records 130,000 or so clones, 8.5% to 10% of them present only once. This sequence was found in a man aged 35 to 55 in good health and CMV-seronegative. The source material was PBMCs. The chain combines TRBV7-9 with TRBJ2-5; D is unresolved. The CDR3 sequence: CASSFSAAPRETQYF. In nucleotides, the CDR3 is TGTGCCAGCAGCTTCAGCGCAGCGCCTAGGGAGACCCAGTACTTC.